The 25 T cell receptor beta chains presented below share a single source sample, sequenced in a study of vaccination and CD4 T cells after COVID-19. The treatment denotes: roughly 11-day PBMC culture with coronavirus spike peptide pools or control peptides (ViraFEST assay). Antigen specificity for these receptors is unknown. With the Oncomine TCR Beta short-read assay, DNA from cultured CD4+ T cells was sequenced. TCRdb independently ran MiXCR on the PCR reads; one entry per CDR3 protein. The sample records roughly 16,000 distinct CDR3 sequences, roughly two thirds being singletons. Sequenced material: CD4+ T cells from blood, cultured in vitro. These TCRs come from a human donor who had recovered from COVID-19.

The chain recombines TRBV11-3 with TRBJ2-5; tentatively, D is TRBD2 (6 bases). Trimming removed 7 bases at V and 5 bases at J, with 17 bases between. The CDR3 is 14 amino acids. CDR1 and CDR2 from the germline V gene are SGHNT and YENEEA. DNA of the CDR3: TGTGCCAGCACCATTTATGGGGCGGGGGAGACCCAGTACTTC. Its protein product is CASTIYGAGETQYF. The whole variable domain, remainder taken from reference TRBV11-3 and TRBJ2-5, is EAGVVQSPRYKIIEKKQPVAFWCNPISGHNTLYWYLQNLGQGPELLIRYENEEAVDDSQLPKDRFSAERLKGVDSTLKIQPAELGDSAVYLCASTIYGAGETQYFGPGTRLLVL.

J is TRBJ2-3 and V is TRBV7-9; a weak D match, TRBD2 (5 bases). Looked up from germline, CDR1 is SEHNR and CDR2 is FQNEAQ (reference sequence). The CDR3 is made up of 14 amino acids. Trimming took off 5 bases at V and 2 bases at J, with 11 bases between the two ends. The CDR3 protein is CASSTEGLTDTQYF. In DNA form, the CDR3 reads TGTGCCAGCAGCACTGAGGGTCTCACAGATACGCAGTATTTT.

The V and J genes are TRBV6-2 or TRBV6-3 and TRBJ2-7; D might be TRBD2 (6 bases). This CDR3 comprises 14 residues. Trimming removed 2 bases at V and 6 bases at J, with 14 bases between. Germline values: CDR1 MNHEY, CDR2 SVGEGT. CDR3 loop: CASSYTGVPFEQYF. For the CDR3, the DNA is TGTGCCAGCAGTTACACGGGAGTCCCCTTCGAGCAGTACTTC.

The gene calls are TRBV11-2 and TRBJ1-2; D is ambiguous. Trimming left V 5 bases short and J 5 bases short, with 12 bases between. This CDR3 is built from 13 residues. Germline values: CDR1 SGHAT, CDR2 FQNNGV. CDR3 residues: CASSSLEGYGYTF. The DNA of the CDR3 is TGTGCCAGCAGCAGTTTGGAGGGTTATGGCTACACCTTC.

The chain uses TRBV6-1 and TRBJ1-2; tentative D call: TRBD1 (6 bases). V lost 0 bases and J 4 bases, leaving 12 bases between the germline ends. This CDR3 region has 15 residues. Germline V gives CDR1 MNHNS, CDR2 SASEGT. For the CDR3, the DNA is TGTGCCAGCAGTGAAGCTTCCACAGGGCTCTATGGCTACACCTTC. Its protein is CASSEASTGLYGYTF.

This chain uses TRBV9 with TRBJ2-5; 7 nucleotides agree with TRBD2. The CDR3 loop spans 15 amino acids. The V gene end was trimmed by 0 bases and the J gene end by 1 base; junction bases not matched to a gene: 3. The V gene's germline CDR1 is SGDLS and CDR2 YYNGEE. CDR3 sequence (DNA): TGTGCCAGCAGCGTAGAGGCGGGGGTCCAAGAGACCCAGTACTTC. This translates into CASSVEAGVQETQYF.

This clonotype was recorded a few times. This chain joins TRBV10-3 and TRBJ1-1, with D unclear. The CDR3 length is 14 residues. V lost 11 bases to trimming and J lost 1 base, with 17 bases between them. Germline values: CDR1 ENHRY, CDR2 SYGVKD. CDR3 DNA: TGTGCCGCCAAGCGACGGTACGAGAACACTGAAGCTTTCTTT. This translates into CAAKRRYENTEAFF.

For this clonotype: No conserved phenylalanine or tryptophan ends this CDR3, so it is likely a read error. The chain has TRBV2 and TRBJ2-1; 11 nucleotides line up with TRBD1. This CDR3 is built from 14 residues. Losses at the gene ends were 6 bases for V and 6 bases for J; bases not matched to a gene: 4. Germline V gives CDR1 SNHLY, CDR2 FYNNEI. In DNA form, the CDR3 reads TGTGCCAGCAGCGCCGGGACAGGGGGCAATGAGCAGTTCCTC. This translates into CASSAGTGGNEQFL.

The chain is built from TRBV2 and TRBJ2-1; 9 positions agree with TRBD1. Losses at the gene ends were 6 bases for V and 9 bases for J; bases not matched to a gene: 12. The CDR3 spans 15 residues. CDR1 is SNHLY and CDR2 is FYNNEI in the germline V gene. CDR3 residues: CASSAGGQGWGEQFF. CDR3 in DNA: TGTGCCAGCAGCGCCGGGGGACAGGGCTGGGGTGAGCAGTTCTTC.

This clonotype was picked up a small number of times. The genes are TRBV20-1 and TRBJ2-1; D is possibly TRBD2 (5 bases). Trimming left V 3 bases short and J 8 bases short, with 11 bases between. Germline CDR1 is DFQATT and CDR2 is SNEGSKA (reference sequence). This CDR3 spans 12 amino acids. The CDR3 region has the DNA TGCAGTGCTAGCGAGGGTAGAGATGAGCAGTTCTTC. It specifies CSASEGRDEQFF.

The V gene is TRBV7-9, the J gene TRBJ2-7; 9 nucleotides line up with TRBD1. This CDR3 is 17 amino acids long. CDR1 and CDR2 from the germline V gene are SEHNR and FQNEAQ (reference sequence). With V trimmed by 0 bases and J by 4 bases, 10 bases remained unmatched. The CDR3 loop is CASSLAGTGTTSYEQYF. The CDR3 bases are TGTGCCAGCAGCTTAGCCGGGACAGGGACGACCAGTTACGAGCAGTACTTC.

The chain uses TRBV6-1 and TRBJ1-1, with no clear D. The CDR3 extends over 14 amino acids. V was trimmed by 5 bases and J by 0 bases, leaving 10 bases between them. CDR1 MNHNS and CDR2 SASEGT come from the germline V gene. The CDR3 coding sequence is TGTGCCAGCAGTATCCAGACCATGAACACTGAAGCTTTCTTT. Its protein is CASSIQTMNTEAFF.

The chain is built from TRBV27 and TRBJ2-7; TRBD2 matches 7 bases. The length of the CDR3 is 14 residues. Germline CDR1 MNHEY, CDR2 SMNVEV (reference sequence). V was pared by 7 bases and J by 2 bases, with 8 bases of the junction left unmatched. The CDR3 nucleotides are TGTGCCAGCACAACTCTTCGGGAGGCCTACGAGCAGTACTTC. Its protein product is CASTTLREAYEQYF.

The chain recombines TRBV27 with TRBJ2-3; 9 bases align to TRBD2. This CDR3 is built from 16 residues. With 5 bases clipped from V and 8 bases from J, the junction kept 14 bases outside the gene matches. Germline V gene sequence: CDR1 MNHEY, CDR2 SMNVEV (reference sequence). CDR3 in DNA: TGTGCCAGCAGTCCGCGCGCAGCGGGGGGTGCGGGTACGCAGTATTTT. Amino acids: CASSPRAAGGAGTQYF.

The CDR3 protein is CATSGQGREETQYF. For the CDR3, the DNA is TGTGCCACCAGCGGACAGGGGAGGGAAGAGACCCAGTACTTC. This chain connects TRBV15 to TRBJ2-5, with 9 nucleotides matching TRBD1. Germline V gives CDR1 LNHNV, CDR2 YYDKDF (reference sequence). This CDR3 comprises 14 residues. V was pared by 5 bases and J by 3 bases, with 4 bases of the junction left unmatched.

The chain couples TRBV18 to TRBJ2-2; D unclear. Per the germline V gene, CDR1 is KGHSH and CDR2 is LQKENI. This CDR3 contains 16 residues. Trimming shortened V by 5 bases and J by 0 bases, and 13 bases separated the two germline ends. CDR3 nucleotide sequence: TGTGCCAGCTCAGCCTATCGTCAGGCGAACACCGGGGAGCTGTTTTTT. It specifies CASSAYRQANTGELFF.

This clonotype was observed a handful of times. This sequence joins TRBV20-1 and TRBJ2-1; D not certain. The CDR3 is made up of 11 amino acids. V shed 3 bases and J shed 6 bases, with 6 bases lying between them. Germline V gene sequence: CDR1 DFQATT, CDR2 SNEGSKA (reference sequence). In DNA form, the CDR3 reads TGCAGTGCTAGCCGTCCCAATGAGCAGTTCTTC. It yields the protein CSASRPNEQFF.

This clonotype was picked up one time. The rearrangement uses TRBV5-1 and TRBJ2-1; TRBD2 matches at 11 bases. This CDR3 has 15 amino acids. Germline CDR1 and CDR2: SGHRS and YFSETQ. V was clipped by 3 bases and J by 7 bases; unmatched bases: 6. The CDR3 loop is CASSWLAGGPNEQFF. The DNA for the CDR3 is TGCGCCAGCAGCTGGTTAGCGGGGGGGCCGAATGAGCAGTTCTTC.

This clonotype was seen a single time. The chain is built from TRBV7-2 and TRBJ2-7, with D unresolved. Trimming took 0 bases from V and 4 from J, leaving 13 bases between them. The CDR3 covers 15 residues. Germline-derived CDR1 and CDR2 are SGHTA and FQGNSA. This CDR3 is CASSLATRKSYEQYF. DNA of the CDR3: TGTGCCAGCAGCTTAGCGACCCGAAAATCATACGAGCAGTACTTC. Using reference TRBV7-2 and TRBJ2-7 for the parts outside the CDR3, the full variable domain is GAGVSQSPSNKVTEKGKDVELRCDPISGHTALYWYRQSLGQGLEFLIYFQGNSAPDKSGLPSDRFSAERTGGSVSTLTIQRTQQEDSAVYLCASSLATRKSYEQYFGPGTRLTVT.

The chain recombines TRBV6-5 with TRBJ2-3; D gene uncertain. CDR1 is MNHEY and CDR2 is SVGAGI in the germline V gene. The CDR3 is 14 amino acids. The ends were cut back, 2 bases at V and 0 bases at J, with 6 bases in the middle. CDR3 nucleotide sequence: TGTGCCAGCAGTTACGGTGGCAGCACAGATACGCAGTATTTT. It translates to CASSYGGSTDTQYF.

The J gene is TRBJ1-2, the V gene TRBV2; TRBD1 agrees at 7 bases. This CDR3 contains 17 residues. The ends lost 6 bases at V and 2 bases at J; junction bases unmatched: 15. Germline loops: CDR1 SNHLY, CDR2 FYNNEI. The CDR3 region has the DNA TGTGCCAGCAGACCCTCAAGTGGTGGCAGGGGGAACTATGGCTACACCTTC. This sequence encodes CASRPSSGGRGNYGYTF.

The chain combines TRBV20-1 with TRBJ2-3, with 7 nucleotides matching TRBD2. CDR1 DFQATT and CDR2 SNEGSKA come from the germline V gene (reference sequence). CDR3 length: 14 residues. V was clipped by 1 base and J by 1 base; unmatched bases: 2. The chain's CDR3 is CSARGLAGTDTQYF. For the CDR3, the DNA is TGCAGTGCTAGAGGGCTAGCGGGCACAGATACGCAGTATTTT.

The chain couples TRBV11-2 to TRBJ2-7; D is unresolved. There are 18 residues in the CDR3. Between the trimmed V and J ends, which lost 0 bases and 1 base, there was a span of 19 bases. Germline V gives CDR1 SGHAT, CDR2 FQNNGV. This chain's CDR3 is CASSLDPWQAPKSYEQYF. For the CDR3, the DNA is TGTGCCAGCAGCTTAGACCCATGGCAGGCTCCAAAATCCTACGAGCAGTACTTC. Full variable domain (missing parts from reference TRBV11-2 and TRBJ2-7): EAGVAQSPRYKIIEKRQSVAFWCNPISGHATLYWYQQILGQGPKLLIQFQNNGVVDDSQLPKDRFSAERLKGVDSTLKIQPAKLEDSAVYLCASSLDPWQAPKSYEQYFGPGTRLTVT.

This chain links TRBV19 with TRBJ1-6; no clear D gene. This CDR3 region has 13 residues. Germline CDR1 LNHDA, CDR2 SQIVND (reference sequence). With 6 bases removed from V and 5 bases from J, the gap between germline ends came to 8 bases. The CDR3 DNA reads TGTGCCAGTAGCAACCTTGATAATTCACCCCTCCACTTT. Translation gives CASSNLDNSPLHF.

The chain has TRBV12-5 and TRBJ1-1; D possibly corresponds to TRBD1 (6 bases). This CDR3 is built from 16 residues. The germline V gene has CDR1 LGHNT and CDR2 FRNRAP. V lost 6 bases and J 0 bases, leaving 17 bases between the germline ends. CDR3 DNA sequence: TGTGCTAGTGGCCTAATCCTCGACAGGTTGAACACTGAAGCTTTCTTT. Amino acid sequence: CASGLILDRLNTEAFF.